This TCR beta chain was sequenced in a study of shared clonotypes between healthy human individuals. For the study at large: In total, the donors were two women and three men aged 18 to 49.

Overall study findings and caveats: The authors expected sequencing depth to affect clonotype sharing among donors.

The authors distributed each subset's genomic DNA evenly over several immunoSEQ plates. The table came from immunoSEQ multiplex PCR; TCRdb's copy has only in-frame clones and leaves some out. This sample has around 430,000 clones, with 70% to 80% found just once. Donors were Caucasian adults residing in Nashville, Tennessee, USA. Concerning this clone: Its antigen is unidentified.

This clonotype was obtained from a woman between 40 and 50 years old in good health. Some clones in this sample may be carry-over from other donors' samples. The sample consisted of PBMCs.

CDR3 sequence: CASSLQGGEQYF. The DNA for the CDR3 is TGTGCCAGCAGCCTCCAAGGGGGGGAGCAGTACTTC. V gene TRBV9 combines with J gene TRBJ2-7, with D perhaps being TRBD1 or TRBD2 (6 bases each). Germline V gene sequence: CDR1 SGDLS, CDR2 YYNGEE. This CDR3 region has 12 residues. V was shortened by 4 bases and J by 7 bases, with 12 bases between the two germline ends. The full variable domain, with the rest looked up from reference TRBV9 and TRBJ2-7, is DSGVTQTPKHLITATGQRVTLRCSPRSGDLSVYWYQQSLDQGLQFLIQYYNGEERAKGNILERFSAQQFPDLHSELNLSSLELGDSALYFCASSLQGGEQYFGPGTRLTVT.